The T cell receptor (beta chain) described here comes from a study of T cell responses to AZD1222 COVID-19 vaccine. This table comes from immunoSEQ multiplex PCR, and its TCRdb copy is limited to in-frame clones, with some not included. Seen here are roughly 190,000 clones, approximately 92% observed once, and the top ten hold approximately 1.5%. This clone was observed once. The sequences come from peripheral blood, collected on day 0 of AZD1222 vaccination. The receptor's source is an adult in good health.

The CDR3 DNA follows: TGTGCCAGCTCACCAAGGCAGGGGGCAGAGGGCAATCAGCCCCAGCATTTT. Amino acids: CASSPRQGAEGNQPQHF. This chain connects TRBV18 to TRBJ1-5, with 8 bases that match TRBD1. This CDR3 comprises 17 residues. Germline values: CDR1 KGHSH, CDR2 LQKENI. The ends lost 2 bases at V and 2 bases at J; junction bases unmatched: 8.